This TCR beta chain was retrieved from a study of shared clonotypes between healthy human individuals. Study as a whole: Aged between 18 and 49, the donors were two women and three men.

This clone was observed a handful of times. What it recognizes is unknown. General study points: Sequencing depth was predicted to influence how clonotypes are shared among donors. Rarefaction indicated that sorted-subset sequencing remained incomplete although depth was large. Compared with memory subsets, naive subsets generally had larger estimated richness.

Deletions cut 0 bases from V and 2 bases from J, with 8 bases between. The germline V gene encodes CDR1 SGHTA and CDR2 FQGNSA. CDR3 length: 14 amino acids. TCRdb keeps only in-frame clones here, not all; method: immunoSEQ multiplex PCR. The sample carries about 230,000 clones, 60% to 80% recorded once. This TCR derives from a man under 40 in good health. Sequences were obtained from memory CD4+ T cells sorted from blood. Subset noted: CD45RA-negative fraction. V gene TRBV7-2 combines with J gene TRBJ2-7; TRBD1 is a possible D gene (6 bases). The CDR3 DNA is TGTGCCAGCAGCTTAGCCGGGGACACCTACGAGCAGTACTTC. Translated, it gives CASSLAGDTYEQYF.